Here is one TCR beta chain with its context. Its antigen is undetermined. Other DNA sequences of this sample code for an identical CDR3. The sample originates from a study of beta chain features in type 1 diabetes. General study points: Patients with Type 1 diabetes showed moderately but significantly shorter TCRB CDR3s in all four CD4+ subsets. It was not settled here whether HLA type affects TCRB rearrangement.

As every portion of the isolated RNA was reverse transcribed, the sequencing read expressed TCRB transcripts. Clones were read by immunoSEQ multiplex PCR, and TCRdb kept only the in-frame ones, dropping some. The table records about 650,000 clones, 9.5% to 15% of them present only once. V lost 5 bases and J 1 base, leaving 2 bases between the germline ends. Germline V lookup: CDR1 MNHNY, CDR2 SVGAGI (reference sequence). CDR3 length: 11 residues. Input material: naive CD4+ T cells from blood. The sequence was collected from a man aged 25-45 years with type 1 diabetes. The chain joins TRBV6-6 to TRBJ2-5; D uncertain. The CDR3 sequence is CASSPQETQYF. DNA for the CDR3: TGTGCCAGCAGTCCCCAAGAGACCCAGTACTTC.